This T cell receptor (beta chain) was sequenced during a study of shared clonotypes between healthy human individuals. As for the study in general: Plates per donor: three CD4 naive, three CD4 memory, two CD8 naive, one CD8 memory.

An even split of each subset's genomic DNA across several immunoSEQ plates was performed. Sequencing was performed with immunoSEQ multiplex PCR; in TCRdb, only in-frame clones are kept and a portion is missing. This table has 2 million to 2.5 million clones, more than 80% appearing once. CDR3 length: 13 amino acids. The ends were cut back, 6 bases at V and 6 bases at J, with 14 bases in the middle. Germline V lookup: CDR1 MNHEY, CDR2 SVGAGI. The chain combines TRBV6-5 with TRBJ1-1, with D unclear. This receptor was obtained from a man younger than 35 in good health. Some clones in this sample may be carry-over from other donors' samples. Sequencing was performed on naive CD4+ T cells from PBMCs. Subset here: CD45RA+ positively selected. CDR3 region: CASRTRRGSEAFF. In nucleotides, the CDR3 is TGTGCCAGCAGAACCCGCCGTGGCTCTGAAGCTTTCTTT.